This T cell receptor (beta chain) originates from a study of cytomegalovirus exposure and HLA in healthy donors. On the study more broadly: Early release data held 80 million to 100 million unique TCRs from HLA-typed donors.

CDR3 length: 14 residues. V lost 1 base to trimming and J lost 2 bases, with 9 bases between them. In germline, CDR1 is LNHDA, CDR2 SQIVND (reference sequence). This clone was seen only once. The study ran its PCR with 60 Vbeta and 13 Jbeta primers. Libraries were prepared by immunoSEQ multiplex PCR; TCRdb keeps only in-frame clonotypes and omits some of them. The repertoire holds over 200,000 clones, with roughly 79% as singletons. The chain combines TRBV19 with TRBJ2-7, with a weak D call TRBD2 (5 bases). Material: PBMCs. This clonotype was sampled from a woman in her forties in good health and CMV-seronegative. The CDR3 DNA reads TGTGCCAGTAGTATAGCCGGGATTCCCTACGAGCAGTACTTC. This codes for CASSIAGIPYEQYF.